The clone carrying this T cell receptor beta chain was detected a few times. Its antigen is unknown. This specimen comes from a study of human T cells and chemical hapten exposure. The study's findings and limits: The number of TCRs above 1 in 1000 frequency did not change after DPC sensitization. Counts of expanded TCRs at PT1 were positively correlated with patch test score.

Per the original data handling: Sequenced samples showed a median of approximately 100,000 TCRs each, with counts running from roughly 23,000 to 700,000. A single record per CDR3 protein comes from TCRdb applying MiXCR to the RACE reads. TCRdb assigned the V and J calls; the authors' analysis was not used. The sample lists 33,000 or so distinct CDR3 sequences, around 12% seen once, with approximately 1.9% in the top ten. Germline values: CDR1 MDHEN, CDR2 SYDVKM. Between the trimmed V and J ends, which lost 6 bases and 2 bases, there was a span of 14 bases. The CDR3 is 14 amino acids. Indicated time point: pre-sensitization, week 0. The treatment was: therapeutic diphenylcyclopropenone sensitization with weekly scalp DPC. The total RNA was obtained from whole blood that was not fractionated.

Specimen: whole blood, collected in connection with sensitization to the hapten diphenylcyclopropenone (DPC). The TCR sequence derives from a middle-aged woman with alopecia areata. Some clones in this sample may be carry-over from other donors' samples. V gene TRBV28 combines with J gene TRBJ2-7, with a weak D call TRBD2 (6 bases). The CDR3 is CASREAAGTYEQYF. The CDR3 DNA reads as TGTGCCAGCAGGGAGGCTGCGGGGACCTACGAGCAGTACTTC.